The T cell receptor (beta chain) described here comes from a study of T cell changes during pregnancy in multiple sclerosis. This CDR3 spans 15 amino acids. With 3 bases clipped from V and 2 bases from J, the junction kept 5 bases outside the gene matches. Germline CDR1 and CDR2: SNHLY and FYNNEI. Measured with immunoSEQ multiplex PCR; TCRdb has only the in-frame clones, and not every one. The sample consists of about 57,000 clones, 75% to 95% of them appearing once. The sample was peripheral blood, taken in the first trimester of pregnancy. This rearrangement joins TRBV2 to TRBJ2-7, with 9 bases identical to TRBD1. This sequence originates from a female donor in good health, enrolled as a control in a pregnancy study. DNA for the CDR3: TGTGCCAGCAGTGAGGGTAGGGACAGGGCCTACGAGCAGTACTTC. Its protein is CASSEGRDRAYEQYF.